This T cell receptor (beta chain) was observed in a study of cytomegalovirus exposure and HLA in healthy donors. Primers included in the PCR were 60 Vbeta and 13 Jbeta primers. The repertoire was sequenced with immunoSEQ multiplex PCR; TCRdb's copy has only in-frame clones and lacks some. The sample has about 98,000 clones; about two thirds are singletons. CDR3 length: 16 residues. Trimming at V came to 7 bases and at J to 0 bases, leaving 7 bases not matched to a gene. The germline CDR1 and CDR2 sequences are SGHRS and YFSETQ. Sequences were obtained from PBMCs. The TCR sequence derives from a man in his forties or fifties in good health and CMV-seronegative. The rearrangement joins TRBV5-1 to TRBJ2-2; 9 positions match TRBD2. CDR3 amino acids: CASQSGRSANTGELFF. The DNA for the CDR3 is TGCGCCAGCCAGAGCGGGAGGTCGGCGAACACCGGGGAGCTGTTTTTT.